This record covers a single T cell receptor (beta chain). No antigen is known for it. This sample is drawn from a study of beta chain features in type 1 diabetes. Study observations and caveats: TCRB CDR3 length was moderately but significantly reduced in all four CD4+ subsets of Type 1 diabetes patients. A cDNA-based sequencing approach could over-represent cells with high TCR expression. Among patients, naive, central memory and Treg TCRB repertoires appeared more similar than among healthy donors. A pattern of fewer insertions and more deletions at VDJ junctions was seen in type 1 diabetes patients.

By way of CD45RO/CCR7/CD25/CD127/CD95/CD27, the CD4+ regulatory, stem cell-like memory, central memory and naive cells were sorted. Every bit of the isolated RNA underwent reverse transcription, so sequencing read expressed TCRB transcripts. The protocol was immunoSEQ multiplex PCR, while the TCRdb copy is restricted to in-frame clones and leaves out a portion. Altogether about 16,000 clones are present, about 70% being singletons, with the ten largest covering around 0.76%. The TCR originated in a man between 25 and 39 years old with type 1 diabetes. Sequences were obtained from stem cell memory CD4+ T cells from blood.

CDR3 sequence reads: CASSQSLQINEKLFF. Written as DNA, the CDR3 is TGCGCCAGCAGTCAATCTCTACAGATTAATGAAAAACTGTTTTTT. The chain links TRBV23-1 to TRBJ1-4, with D unresolved. TRBV23-1 is an ORF; its function is uncertain. The CDR3 runs to 15 residues. V shed 0 bases and J shed 4 bases, with 9 bases lying between them.